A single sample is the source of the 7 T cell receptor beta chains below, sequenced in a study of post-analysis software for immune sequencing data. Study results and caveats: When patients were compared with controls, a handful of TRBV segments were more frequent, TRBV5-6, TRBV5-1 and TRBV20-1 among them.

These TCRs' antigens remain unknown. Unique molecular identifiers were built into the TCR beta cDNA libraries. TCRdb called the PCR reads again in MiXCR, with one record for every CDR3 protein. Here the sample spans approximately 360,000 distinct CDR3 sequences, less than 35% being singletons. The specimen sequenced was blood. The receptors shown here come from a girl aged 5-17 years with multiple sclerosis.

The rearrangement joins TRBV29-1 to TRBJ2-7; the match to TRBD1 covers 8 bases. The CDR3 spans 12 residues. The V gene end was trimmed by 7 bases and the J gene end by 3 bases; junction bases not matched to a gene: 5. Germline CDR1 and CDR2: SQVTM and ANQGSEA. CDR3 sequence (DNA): TGCAGCGCCAGGACAGGGAACTACGAGCAGTACTTC. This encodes CSARTGNYEQYF.

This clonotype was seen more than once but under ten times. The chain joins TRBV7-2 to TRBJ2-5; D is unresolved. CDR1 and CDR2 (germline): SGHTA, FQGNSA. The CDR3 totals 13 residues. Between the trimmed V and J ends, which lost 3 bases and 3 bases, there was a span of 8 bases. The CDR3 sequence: CASSFVAEETQYF. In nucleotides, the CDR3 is TGTGCCAGCAGCTTCGTCGCGGAAGAGACCCAGTACTTC. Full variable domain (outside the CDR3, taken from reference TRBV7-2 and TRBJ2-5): GAGVSQSPSNKVTEKGKDVELRCDPISGHTALYWYRQSLGQGLEFLIYFQGNSAPDKSGLPSDRFSAERTGGSVSTLTIQRTQQEDSAVYLCASSFVAEETQYFGPGTRLLVL.

The CDR3 DNA sequence: TGTGCCAGCAGCTTGGACGACAGGGGGCGGGATACGCAGTATTTT. Translated, it gives CASSLDDRGRDTQYF. The chain uses TRBV5-6 and TRBJ2-3, with 10 bases that match TRBD1. CDR1 and CDR2 from the germline V gene are SGHDT and YYEEEE. Germline trimming cut 0 bases from V and 6 bases from J; bases unmatched to any gene: 4. The CDR3 loop spans 15 amino acids.

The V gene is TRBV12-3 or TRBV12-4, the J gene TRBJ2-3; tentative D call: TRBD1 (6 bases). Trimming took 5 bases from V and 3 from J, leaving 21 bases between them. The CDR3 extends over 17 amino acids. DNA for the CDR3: TGTGCCAGCAGTCTCTCCCAGGGGAACGTGGGAACAGATACGCAGTATTTT. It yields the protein CASSLSQGNVGTDTQYF.

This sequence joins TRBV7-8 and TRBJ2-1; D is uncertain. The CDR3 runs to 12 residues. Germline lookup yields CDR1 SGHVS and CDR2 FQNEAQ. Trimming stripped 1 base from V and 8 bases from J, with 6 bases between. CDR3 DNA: TGTGCCAGCAGCTTAGGCTGGGATGAGCAGTTCTTC. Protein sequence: CASSLGWDEQFF.

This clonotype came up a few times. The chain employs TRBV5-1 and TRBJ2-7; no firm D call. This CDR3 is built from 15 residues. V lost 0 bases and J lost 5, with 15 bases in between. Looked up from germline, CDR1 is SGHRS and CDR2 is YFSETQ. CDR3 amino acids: CASSLGVGSLDEQYF. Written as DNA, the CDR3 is TGCGCCAGCAGCTTGGGTGTAGGCAGCCTGGACGAGCAGTACTTC.

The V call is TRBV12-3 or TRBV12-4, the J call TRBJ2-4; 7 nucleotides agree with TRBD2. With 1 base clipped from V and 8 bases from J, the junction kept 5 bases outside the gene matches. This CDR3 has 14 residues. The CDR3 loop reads CASSLGGGEYIQYF. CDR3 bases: TGTGCCAGCAGTTTAGGTGGGGGGGAGTACATTCAGTACTTC.